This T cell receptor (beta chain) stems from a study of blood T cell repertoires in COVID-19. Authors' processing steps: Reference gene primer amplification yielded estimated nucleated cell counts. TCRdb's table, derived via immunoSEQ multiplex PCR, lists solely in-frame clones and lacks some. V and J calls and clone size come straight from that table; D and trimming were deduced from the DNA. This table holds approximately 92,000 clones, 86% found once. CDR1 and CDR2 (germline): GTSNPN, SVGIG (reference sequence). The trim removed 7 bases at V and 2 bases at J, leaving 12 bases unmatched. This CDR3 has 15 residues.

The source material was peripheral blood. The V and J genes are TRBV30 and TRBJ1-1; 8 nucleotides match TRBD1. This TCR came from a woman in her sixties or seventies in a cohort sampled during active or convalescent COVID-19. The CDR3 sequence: CAFLDRGTLNTEAFF. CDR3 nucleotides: TGTGCCTTCTTAGACAGGGGCACACTCAACACTGAAGCTTTCTTT.